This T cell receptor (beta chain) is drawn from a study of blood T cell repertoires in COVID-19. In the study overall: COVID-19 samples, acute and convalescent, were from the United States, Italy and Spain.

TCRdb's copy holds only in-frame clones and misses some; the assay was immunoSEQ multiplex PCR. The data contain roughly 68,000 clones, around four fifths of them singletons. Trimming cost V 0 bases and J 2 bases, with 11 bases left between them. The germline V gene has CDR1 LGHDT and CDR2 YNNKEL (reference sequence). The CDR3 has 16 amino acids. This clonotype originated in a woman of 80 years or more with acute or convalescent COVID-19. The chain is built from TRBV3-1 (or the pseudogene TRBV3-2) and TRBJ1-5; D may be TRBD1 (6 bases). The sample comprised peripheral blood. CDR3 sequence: CASSQDRAGGNQPQHF. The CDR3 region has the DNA TGTGCCAGCAGCCAAGATAGGGCAGGGGGCAATCAGCCCCAGCATTTT.